Listed here are 13 T cell receptor beta chains from one sample, sequenced in a study of cytomegalovirus exposure and HLA in healthy donors. 60 Vbeta and 13 Jbeta primers were used in PCR. The protocol was immunoSEQ multiplex PCR, while the TCRdb copy is restricted to in-frame clones and leaves out a portion. The sample yields fewer than 200,000 clones, about 72% seen once. Sequenced material: PBMCs. The source is a girl aged 5-17 years in good health and CMV-seronegative.

The V call is TRBV19, the J call TRBJ1-3, with 7 nucleotides matching TRBD1. Trimming removed 5 bases from V and 0 bases from J; junction bases left unmatched: 4. The CDR3 runs to 15 residues. Germline CDR1 and CDR2: LNHDA and SQIVND (reference sequence). The CDR3 DNA follows: TGTGCCAGTAGTCAGGACAGGAGCTCTGGAAACACCATATATTTT. Protein: CASSQDRSSGNTIYF.

This clone was seen once. The chain has TRBV4-1 and TRBJ1-4; weak D call: TRBD1 (5 bases). Germline V gene sequence: CDR1 MGHRA, CDR2 YSYEKL. This CDR3 has 18 residues. Trimming left V 0 bases short and J 1 base short, with 15 bases between. In nucleotides, the CDR3 is TGCGCCAGCAGCCAAGATCGGCAGGGATGGAGAACTAATGAAAAACTGTTTTTT. Its translation: CASSQDRQGWRTNEKLFF.

This clone was observed a few times. J is TRBJ1-5 and V is TRBV18; 11 bases agree with TRBD1. In germline, CDR1 is KGHSH, CDR2 LQKENI. This CDR3 is 18 amino acids long. The trim removed 3 bases at V and 0 bases at J, leaving 7 bases unmatched. CDR3 coding DNA: TGTGCCAGCTCACCGCCCGGGACAGGGGGTTATAGCAATCAGCCCCAGCATTTT. Protein product: CASSPPGTGGYSNQPQHF.

This chain connects TRBV11-3 to TRBJ2-3; possibly TRBD2 for D (5 bases). The length of the CDR3 is 14 residues. The V gene lost 5 bases and the J gene lost 4 bases, with 13 bases spanning the gap. Germline CDR1 is SGHNT and CDR2 is YENEEA. The CDR3 DNA reads TGTGCCAGCAGCCCCTTTCGTAGCGCAGATACGCAGTATTTT. Translating it yields CASSPFRSADTQYF.

This chain links TRBV19 with TRBJ2-2, with 7 positions matching TRBD2. The V gene's germline CDR1 is LNHDA and CDR2 SQIVND (reference sequence). V was clipped by 7 bases and J by 5 bases; unmatched bases: 10. The CDR3 is 15 residues long. The CDR3 nucleotides are TGTGCCAGTACAATGGCAGCGGGGCCTACCGGGGAGCTGTTTTTT. Amino acid sequence: CASTMAAGPTGELFF.

The sample holds one count of this clone. This chain links TRBV5-1 with TRBJ2-3, with D maybe TRBD1 (6 bases). The length of the CDR3 is 15 residues. Per the germline V gene, CDR1 is SGHRS and CDR2 is YFSETQ. The V end lost 0 bases, the J end lost 2 bases, and 10 bases lay between the germline ends. CDR3 in DNA: TGCGCCAGCAGCTTGGACAGGGTATTCACAGATACGCAGTATTTT. This sequence encodes CASSLDRVFTDTQYF.

The CDR3 DNA reads as TGCGCCAGCAGCTTGAGACCCGGGACTAGCGGGGAATTGGGGGATACGCAGTATTTT. It specifies CASSLRPGTSGELGDTQYF. The V and J genes are TRBV5-1 and TRBJ2-3; 13 bases map to TRBD2. CDR1 SGHRS and CDR2 YFSETQ come from the germline V gene. The junction had 14 bases not matched to a gene; V was cut back by 1 base and J by 6 bases. The CDR3 length is 19 residues.

This clone was found a few times. The gene calls are TRBV30 and TRBJ1-4, with D perhaps matching TRBD1 (5 bases). The CDR3 totals 14 residues. The V end was cut by 1 base, the J end by 4 bases, with 10 bases between. Germline values: CDR1 GTSNPN, CDR2 SVGIG (reference sequence). In DNA, the CDR3 is TGTGCCTGGAGTGGGGGGGGGTTTAATGAAAAACTGTTTTTT. It yields the protein CAWSGGGFNEKLFF.

The gene calls are TRBV11-2 and TRBJ1-3; D gene unclear. V was trimmed by 4 bases and J by 0 bases, leaving 4 bases between them. The CDR3 consists of 13 residues. In germline, CDR1 is SGHAT, CDR2 FQNNGV. Here the CDR3 reads CASSSLSGNTIYF. The CDR3 DNA sequence: TGTGCCAGCAGCTCCCTCTCTGGAAACACCATATATTTT.

J is TRBJ1-6 and V is TRBV7-9; 8 positions match TRBD1. After removal of 5 bases from V and 7 bases from J, the junction contained 4 bases not matched to a gene. The germline CDR1 and CDR2 sequences are SEHNR and FQNEAQ (reference sequence). CDR3 length: 14 amino acids. The CDR3 DNA reads TGTGCCAGCAGCCGCACAGGGGGGAATTCACCCCTCCACTTT. It yields the protein CASSRTGGNSPLHF.

The chain carries TRBV7-3 and TRBJ2-5; 9 nucleotides align to TRBD2. CDR1 and CDR2 from the germline V gene are SGHTA and FQGTGA. The V gene end was trimmed by 3 bases and the J gene end by 4 bases; junction bases not matched to a gene: 12. The length of the CDR3 is 17 residues. The CDR3 protein is CASSLGSGGPGGETQYF. The CDR3 DNA reads as TGTGCCAGCAGCTTGGGGAGCGGGGGGCCCGGGGGAGAGACCCAGTACTTC.

V is TRBV30 and J is TRBJ1-2; 7 bases line up with TRBD1. The V and J ends lost 0 bases and 4 bases, in that order; junction bases with no gene match: 23. Germline values: CDR1 GTSNPN, CDR2 SVGIG (reference sequence). This CDR3 contains 20 residues. The CDR3 bases are TGTGCCTGGAGTGTTGCGCTTCTGGACAGGTCCCTATCTCGAGCCTATGGCTACACCTTC. It translates to CAWSVALLDRSLSRAYGYTF.

This clone occurred once. The rearrangement links TRBV5-1 to TRBJ2-7; 10 bases map to TRBD2. The CDR3 consists of 16 residues. Germline CDR1 and CDR2: SGHRS and YFSETQ. The V segment lost 1 base and the J segment 3 bases; nucleotides outside the gene matches: 7. As DNA, the CDR3 is TGCGCCAGCAGCTTGATCAGCGGGGGGGCGGACTACGAGCAGTACTTC. This translates into CASSLISGGADYEQYF.